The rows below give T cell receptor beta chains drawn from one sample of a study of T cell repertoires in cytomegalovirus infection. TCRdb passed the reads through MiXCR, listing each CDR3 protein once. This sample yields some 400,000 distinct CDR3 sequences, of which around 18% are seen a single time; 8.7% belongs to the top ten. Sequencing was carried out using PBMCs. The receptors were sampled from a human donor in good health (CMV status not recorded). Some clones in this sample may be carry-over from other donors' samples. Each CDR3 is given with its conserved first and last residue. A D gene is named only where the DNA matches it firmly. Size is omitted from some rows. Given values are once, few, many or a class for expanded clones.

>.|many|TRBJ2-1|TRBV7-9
CASSSPGGSIHEQFF
TGTGCCAGCAGCTCCCCCGGCGGGTCTATCCATGAGCAGTTCTTC
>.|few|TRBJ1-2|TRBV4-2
CASSPYGYTF
TGTGCCAGCAGCCCGTATGGCTACACCTTC
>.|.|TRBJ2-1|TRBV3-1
CASSQGHSSRNEQFF
TGTGCCAGCAGCCAAGGGCATTCCTCTAGGAATGAGCAGTTCTTC
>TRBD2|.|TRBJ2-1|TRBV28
CASSASGPAFF
TGTGCCAGCAGTGCTAGCGGGCCCGCGTTCTTC
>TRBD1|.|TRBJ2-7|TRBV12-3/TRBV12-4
CASSGDRGAEQYF
TGTGCCAGCAGTGGCGACAGGGGTGCCGAGCAGTACTTC
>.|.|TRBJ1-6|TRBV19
CASSAGLNNSPLHF
TGTGCCAGTAGTGCAGGGCTTAACAATTCACCCCTCCACTTT
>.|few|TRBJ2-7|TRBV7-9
CASSPTDSLDEQYF
TGTGCCAGCAGCCCCACTGACTCCCTGGATGAGCAGTACTTC
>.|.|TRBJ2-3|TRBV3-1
CASSQDPDTQYF
TGTGCCAGCAGCCAAGATCCGGATACGCAGTATTTT
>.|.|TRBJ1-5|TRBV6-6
CASSPVQGRNQHQHF
TGTGCCAGCAGCCCCGTACAGGGTCGGAACCAGCACCAGCATTTT
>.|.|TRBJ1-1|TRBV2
CAISKGVSPEAFF
TGTGCCATCTCTAAGGGGGTGAGCCCTGAAGCTTTCTTT
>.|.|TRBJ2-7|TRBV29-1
CSVSWGRYEQYF
TGCAGCGTGAGTTGGGGGCGGTACGAGCAGTACTTC
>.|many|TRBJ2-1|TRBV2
CASSDVLAGDNEQFF
TGTGCCAGCTCGGACGTCCTTGCCGGGGACAATGAGCAGTTCTTC
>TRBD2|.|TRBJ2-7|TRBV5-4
CASSPKERGSYEQYF
TGTGCCAGCAGCCCCAAAGAGCGGGGGTCTTACGAGCAGTACTTC
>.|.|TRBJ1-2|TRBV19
CASIEWDHRGYTF
TGTGCCAGTATCGAATGGGACCACAGGGGCTACACCTTC
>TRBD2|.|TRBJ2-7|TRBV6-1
CASDPGTSGRYEQYF
TGTGCCAGCGATCCCGGGACTAGCGGGAGATACGAGCAGTACTTC
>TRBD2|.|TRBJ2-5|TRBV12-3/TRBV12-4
CASGTTVETQYF
TGTGCCAGCGGGACTACGGTGGAGACCCAGTACTTC
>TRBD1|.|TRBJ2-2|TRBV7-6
CASSLAGGLNTGELFF
TGTGCCAGCAGCTTGGCAGGGGGCTTGAACACCGGGGAGCTGTTTTTT
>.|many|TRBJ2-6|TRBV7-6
CASSLAGGANVLTF
TGTGCCAGCAGCTTAGCCGGTGGGGCCAACGTCCTGACTTTC
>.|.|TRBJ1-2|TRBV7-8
CASSLETRPNYGYTF
TGTGCCAGCAGCTTAGAGACAAGACCTAACTATGGCTACACCTTC
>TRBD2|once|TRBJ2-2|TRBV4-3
CASSRSGRWPGELFF
TGCGCCAGCAGCCGAAGCGGGAGATGGCCCGGGGAGCTGTTTTTT
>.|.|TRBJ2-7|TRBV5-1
CASSAFGTPTAYEQYF
TGCGCCAGCAGCGCCTTTGGGACCCCAACAGCCTACGAGCAGTACTTC
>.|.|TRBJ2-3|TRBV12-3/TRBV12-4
CASNYGWGSSRTDTQYF
TGTGCCAGCAACTACGGCTGGGGAAGTTCCCGCACAGATACGCAGTATTTT
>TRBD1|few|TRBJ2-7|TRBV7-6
CASSPEDRGYEQYF
TGTGCCAGCAGCCCAGAGGACAGGGGCTACGAGCAGTACTTC
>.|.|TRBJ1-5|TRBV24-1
CATSDSWRGVGQPQHF
TGTGCCACCAGTGATTCCTGGAGGGGGGTTGGTCAGCCCCAGCATTTT
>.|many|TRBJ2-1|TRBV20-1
CSARGPQWDTYNEQFF
TGCAGTGCTAGAGGGCCTCAGTGGGACACCTACAATGAGCAGTTCTTC
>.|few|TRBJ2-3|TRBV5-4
CASSLEGGRTDTQYF
TGTGCCAGCAGCTTGGAAGGTGGTCGCACAGATACGCAGTATTTT
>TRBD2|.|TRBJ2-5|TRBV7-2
CASSPPPGTSEIQETQYF
TGTGCCAGCAGCCCCCCCCCGGGGACTAGCGAAATCCAAGAGACCCAGTACTTC
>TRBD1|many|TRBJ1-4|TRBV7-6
CASSLVGTGESEKLFF
TGTGCCAGCAGCTTAGTGGGGACAGGGGAGAGTGAAAAACTGTTTTTT
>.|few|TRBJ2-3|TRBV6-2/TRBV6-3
CASSYNFLRGSSTDTQYF
TGTGCCAGCAGTTACAACTTCCTCCGCGGGTCGAGCACAGATACGCAGTATTTT
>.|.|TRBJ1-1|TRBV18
CASSPLADELAEAFF
TGTGCCAGCTCACCACTCGCGGATGAACTCGCTGAAGCTTTCTTT
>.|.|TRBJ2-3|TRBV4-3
CASSQDRASGTDTQYF
TGCGCCAGCAGCCAAGATAGAGCTAGCGGCACAGATACGCAGTATTTT
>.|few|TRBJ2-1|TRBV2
CASTPRRDIQRYNEQFF
TGTGCCAGCACCCCAAGGAGGGACATCCAACGGTACAATGAGCAGTTCTTC
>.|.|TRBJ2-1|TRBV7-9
CASERMDEQFF
TGTGCCAGCGAACGCATGGATGAGCAGTTCTTC
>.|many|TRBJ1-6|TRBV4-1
CASSQDVQSPPLHF
TGCGCCAGCAGCCAAGATGTCCAGTCCCCACCCCTCCACTTT
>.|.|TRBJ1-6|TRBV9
CASSIRAEDSPLHF
TGTGCCAGCAGCATACGGGCCGAGGACTCACCCCTCCACTTT
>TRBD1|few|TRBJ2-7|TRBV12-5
CASGVGGGTGLGEQYF
TGTGCTAGTGGCGTGGGGGGGGGGACAGGGCTCGGCGAGCAGTACTTC
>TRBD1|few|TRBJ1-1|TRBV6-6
CASSAVSTGGIAEAFF
TGTGCCAGCAGCGCCGTGAGTACAGGGGGTATTGCTGAAGCTTTCTTT
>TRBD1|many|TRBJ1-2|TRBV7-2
CASSSLGLGTGDGYTF
TGTGCCAGCAGCTCTTTGGGGTTGGGGACAGGGGACGGCTACACCTTC
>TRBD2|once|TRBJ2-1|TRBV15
CATSRVLSGGDNEQFF
TGTGCCACCAGCAGAGTCCTTAGCGGGGGGGACAATGAGCAGTTCTTC
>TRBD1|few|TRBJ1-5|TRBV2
CASSGDRGVQPQHF
TGTGCCAGCAGTGGGGACAGGGGGGTACAGCCCCAGCATTTT
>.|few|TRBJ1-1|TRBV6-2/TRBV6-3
CASSLWQRNTEAFF
TGTGCCAGCAGCCTATGGCAGAGGAACACTGAAGCTTTCTTT
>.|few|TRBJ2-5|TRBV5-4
CASSRGLMETQYF
TGTGCCAGCAGCCGAGGACTGATGGAGACCCAGTACTTC
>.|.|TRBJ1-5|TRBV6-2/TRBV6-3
CASSPLSQPQHF
TGTGCCAGCAGTCCCTTGAGTCAGCCCCAGCATTTT
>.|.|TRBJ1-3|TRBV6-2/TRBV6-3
CASGGGFGGNTIYF
TGTGCCAGCGGAGGGGGTTTTGGCGGAAACACCATATATTTT
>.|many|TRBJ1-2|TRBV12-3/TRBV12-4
CASSFRQSYGYTF
TGTGCCAGCAGTTTCCGCCAGTCCTATGGCTACACCTTC
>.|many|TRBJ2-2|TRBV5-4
CASSLPEGDGELFF
TGTGCCAGCAGCTTACCCGAGGGTGACGGGGAGCTGTTTTTT
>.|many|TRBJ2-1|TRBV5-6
CASSLVTEQFF
TGTGCCAGCAGCTTGGTGACGGAGCAGTTCTTC
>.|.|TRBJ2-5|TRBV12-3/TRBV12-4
CASRGRDQETQYF
TGTGCCAGCAGGGGAAGGGACCAAGAGACCCAGTACTTC
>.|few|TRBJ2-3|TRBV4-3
CASSSRGGGDTQYF
TGCGCCAGCAGCTCCAGGGGGGGAGGAGATACGCAGTATTTT
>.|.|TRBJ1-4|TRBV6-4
CASSDVNETTNEKLFF
TGTGCCAGCAGTGACGTTAATGAGACAACTAATGAAAAACTGTTTTTT
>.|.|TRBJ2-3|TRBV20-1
CSARDLGYTDTQYF
TGCAGTGCTAGAGATCTAGGATACACAGATACGCAGTATTTT
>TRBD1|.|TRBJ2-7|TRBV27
CASTKMGQKNYEQYF
TGTGCCAGCACGAAAATGGGACAGAAGAACTACGAGCAGTACTTC
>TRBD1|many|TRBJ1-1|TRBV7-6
CASSLAQGMNTEAFF
TGTGCCAGCAGCTTGGCACAGGGGATGAACACTGAAGCTTTCTTT
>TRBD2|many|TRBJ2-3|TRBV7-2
CASSFTGGPLDTQYF
TGTGCCAGCAGCTTTACGGGGGGGCCATTAGATACGCAGTATTTT
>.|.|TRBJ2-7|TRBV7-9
CASSSRNRDSYEQYF
TGTGCCAGCAGCTCCCGGAACAGGGACTCCTACGAGCAGTACTTC
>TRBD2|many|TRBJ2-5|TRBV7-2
CASSSRPRASGGAETQYF
TGTGCCAGCAGCTCCCGCCCCCGGGCTAGCGGGGGGGCGGAGACCCAGTACTTC
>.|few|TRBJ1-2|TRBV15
CATSREHYGYTF
TGTGCCACCAGCAGAGAGCACTATGGCTACACCTTC
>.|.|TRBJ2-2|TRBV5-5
CASSPGQGGFGYTGELFF
TGTGCCAGCAGCCCGGGACAAGGGGGTTTTGGGTACACCGGGGAGCTGTTTTTT
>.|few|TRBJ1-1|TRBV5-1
CASSLAAENTEAFF
TGTGCCAGCAGCTTAGCAGCAGAGAACACTGAAGCTTTCTTT
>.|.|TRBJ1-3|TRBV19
CASSLIRGGNTIYF
TGTGCCAGTAGCCTGATCCGCGGAGGAAACACCATATATTTT